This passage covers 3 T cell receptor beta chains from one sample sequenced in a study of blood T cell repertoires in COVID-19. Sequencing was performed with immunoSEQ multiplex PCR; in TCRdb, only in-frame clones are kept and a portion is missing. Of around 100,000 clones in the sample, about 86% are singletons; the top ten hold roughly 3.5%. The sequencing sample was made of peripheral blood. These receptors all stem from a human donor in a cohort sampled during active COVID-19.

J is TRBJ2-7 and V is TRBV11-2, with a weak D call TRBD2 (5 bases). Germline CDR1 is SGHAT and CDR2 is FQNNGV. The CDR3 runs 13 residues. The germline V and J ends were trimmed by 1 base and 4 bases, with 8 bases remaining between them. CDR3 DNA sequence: TGTGCCAGCAGCTTAGTCAGGACTTACGAGCAGTACTTC. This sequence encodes CASSLVRTYEQYF.

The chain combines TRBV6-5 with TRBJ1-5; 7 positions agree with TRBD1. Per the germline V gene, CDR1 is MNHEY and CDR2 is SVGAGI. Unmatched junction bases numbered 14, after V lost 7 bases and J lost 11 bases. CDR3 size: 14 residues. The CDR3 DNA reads TGTGCCAGCACCCCGACAGGGTCCTCAGGGGCCCAGCATTTT. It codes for CASTPTGSSGAQHF.

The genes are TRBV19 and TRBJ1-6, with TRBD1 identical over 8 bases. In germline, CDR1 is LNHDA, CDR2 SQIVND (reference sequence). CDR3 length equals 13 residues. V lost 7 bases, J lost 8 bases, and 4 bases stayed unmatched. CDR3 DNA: TGTGCCAGTAAGGCAGGGGGCGATTCACCCCTCCACTTT. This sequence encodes CASKAGGDSPLHF.